The text below deals with one T cell receptor beta chain. The V gene's germline CDR1 is MNHEY and CDR2 SVGEGT. J lost 6 bases, V lost 0 bases, and 4 bases had no gene match. The CDR3 is 14 residues long. Data came from immunoSEQ multiplex PCR; TCRdb stores just in-frame clones and leaves some out. The sample shows roughly 150,000 clones, 70% to 85% of them seen only once. This sample was taken from a study of blood T cell repertoires in COVID-19. Study details: PBMCs, B-cell-depleted T cells, or T cells were the source of the cDNA or gDNA that made up the material.

This study enrolled people aged 18 to 89 from about 24 US geographic areas. This chain links TRBV6-2 or TRBV6-3 with TRBJ1-2, with TRBD1 matching 7 bases. Material for sequencing was PBMCs or T cells enriched from blood (not recorded which). This clonotype originated in a woman aged 18-29 years who had been exposed to COVID-19. CDR3 in DNA: TGTGCCAGCAGTTACTCGGATCAGGGGGATGGCTACACCTTC. Amino acids: CASSYSDQGDGYTF.